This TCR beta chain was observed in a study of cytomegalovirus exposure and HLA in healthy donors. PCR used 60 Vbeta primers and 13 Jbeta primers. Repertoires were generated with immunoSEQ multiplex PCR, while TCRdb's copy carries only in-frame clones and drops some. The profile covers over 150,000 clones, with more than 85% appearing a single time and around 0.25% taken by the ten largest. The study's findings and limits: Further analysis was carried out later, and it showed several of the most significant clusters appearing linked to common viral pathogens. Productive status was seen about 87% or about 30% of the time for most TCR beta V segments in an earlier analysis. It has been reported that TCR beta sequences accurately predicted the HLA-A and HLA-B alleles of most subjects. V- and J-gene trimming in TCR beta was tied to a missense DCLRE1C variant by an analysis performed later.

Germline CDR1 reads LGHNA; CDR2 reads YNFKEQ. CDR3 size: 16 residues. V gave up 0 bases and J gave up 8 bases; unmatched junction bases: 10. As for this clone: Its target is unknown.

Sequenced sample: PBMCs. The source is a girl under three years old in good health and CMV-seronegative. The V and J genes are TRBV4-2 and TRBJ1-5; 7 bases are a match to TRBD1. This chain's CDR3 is CASSQDLDRPEEPQHF. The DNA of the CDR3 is TGTGCCAGCAGCCAAGACTTGGACAGGCCTGAGGAGCCCCAGCATTTT.